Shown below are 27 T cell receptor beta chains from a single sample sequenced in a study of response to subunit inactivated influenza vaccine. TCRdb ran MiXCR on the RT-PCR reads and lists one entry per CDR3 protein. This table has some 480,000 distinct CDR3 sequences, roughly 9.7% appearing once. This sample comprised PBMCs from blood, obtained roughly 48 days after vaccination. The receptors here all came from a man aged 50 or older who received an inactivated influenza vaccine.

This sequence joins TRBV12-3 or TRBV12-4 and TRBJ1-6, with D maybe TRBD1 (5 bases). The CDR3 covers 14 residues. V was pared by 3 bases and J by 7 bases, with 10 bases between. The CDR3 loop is CASSLGLENSPLHF. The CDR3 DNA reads TGTGCCAGCAGTTTGGGACTGGAAAATTCACCCCTCCACTTT.

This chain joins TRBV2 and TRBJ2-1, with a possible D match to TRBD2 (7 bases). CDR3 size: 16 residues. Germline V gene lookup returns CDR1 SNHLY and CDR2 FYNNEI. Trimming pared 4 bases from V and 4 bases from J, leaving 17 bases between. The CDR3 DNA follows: TGTGCCAGCAGTGTCACGGGGAGGGGGTGGTACAATGAGCAGTTCTTC. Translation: CASSVTGRGWYNEQFF.

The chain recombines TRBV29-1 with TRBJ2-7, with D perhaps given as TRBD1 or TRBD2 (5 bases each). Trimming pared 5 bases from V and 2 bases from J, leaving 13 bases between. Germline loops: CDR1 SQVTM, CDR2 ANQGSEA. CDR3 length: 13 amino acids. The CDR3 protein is CSVKGRQTYEQYF. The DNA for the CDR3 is TGCAGCGTTAAGGGACGACAAACCTACGAGCAGTACTTC.

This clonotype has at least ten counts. This chain's CDR3 is CASTLYGGLVGQYF. The CDR3 bases are TGTGCCAGCACCCTATATGGGGGGCTAGTGGGGCAGTACTTC. This chain joins TRBV5-6 and TRBJ2-7; D could derive from TRBD1 or TRBD2 (6 bases each). V was trimmed by 6 bases and J by 9 bases, leaving 22 bases between them. CDR3 length equals 14 residues. In germline, CDR1 is SGHDT, CDR2 YYEEEE.

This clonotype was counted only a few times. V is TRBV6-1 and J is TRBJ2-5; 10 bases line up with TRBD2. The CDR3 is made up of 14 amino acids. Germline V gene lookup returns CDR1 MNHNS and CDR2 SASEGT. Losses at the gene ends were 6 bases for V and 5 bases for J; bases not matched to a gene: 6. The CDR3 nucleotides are TGTGCCAGCAGGACTCTAGCGGGAGTGGAGACCCAGTACTTC. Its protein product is CASRTLAGVETQYF.

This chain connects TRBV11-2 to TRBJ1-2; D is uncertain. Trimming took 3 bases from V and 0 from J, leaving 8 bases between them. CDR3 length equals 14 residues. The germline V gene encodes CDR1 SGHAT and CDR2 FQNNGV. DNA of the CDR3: TGTGCCAGCAGCTTGTGCTTAGCTAACTATGGCTACACCTTC. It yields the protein CASSLCLANYGYTF.

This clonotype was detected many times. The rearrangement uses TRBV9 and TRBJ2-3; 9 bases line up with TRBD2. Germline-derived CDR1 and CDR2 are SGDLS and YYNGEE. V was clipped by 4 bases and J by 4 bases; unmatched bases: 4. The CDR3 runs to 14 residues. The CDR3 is CASSLAGNADTQYF. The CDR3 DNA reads TGTGCCAGCAGCCTAGCGGGGAACGCAGATACGCAGTATTTT.

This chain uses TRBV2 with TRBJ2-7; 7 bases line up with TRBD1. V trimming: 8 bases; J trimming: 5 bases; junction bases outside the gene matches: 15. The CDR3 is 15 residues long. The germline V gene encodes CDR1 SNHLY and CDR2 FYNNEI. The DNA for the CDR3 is TGTGCCAGCCGGTTCATGAGACAGGGTAACAACGAGCAGTACTTC. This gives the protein CASRFMRQGNNEQYF.

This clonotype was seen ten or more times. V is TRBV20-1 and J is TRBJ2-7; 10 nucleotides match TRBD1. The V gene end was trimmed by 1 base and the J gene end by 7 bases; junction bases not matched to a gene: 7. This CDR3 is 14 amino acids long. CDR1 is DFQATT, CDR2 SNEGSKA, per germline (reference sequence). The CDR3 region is CSARVGTGEGEQYF. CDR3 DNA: TGCAGTGCTAGAGTGGGGACAGGGGAAGGGGAGCAGTACTTC.

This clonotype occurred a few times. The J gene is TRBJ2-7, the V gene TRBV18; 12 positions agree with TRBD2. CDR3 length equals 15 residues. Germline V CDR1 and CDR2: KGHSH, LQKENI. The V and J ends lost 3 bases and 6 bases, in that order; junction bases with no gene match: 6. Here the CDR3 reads CASSPLAGGPGEQYF. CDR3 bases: TGTGCCAGCTCACCGCTAGCGGGAGGGCCAGGCGAGCAGTACTTC.

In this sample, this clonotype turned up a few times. CDR3: CASSLGEAGELFF. CDR3 in DNA: TGTGCCAGCAGCTTAGGCGAGGCCGGGGAGCTGTTTTTT. The rearrangement links TRBV11-2 to TRBJ2-2; D gene unclear. CDR1 and CDR2 (germline): SGHAT, FQNNGV. Trimming pared 1 base from V and 6 bases from J, leaving 6 bases between. This CDR3 has 13 amino acids.

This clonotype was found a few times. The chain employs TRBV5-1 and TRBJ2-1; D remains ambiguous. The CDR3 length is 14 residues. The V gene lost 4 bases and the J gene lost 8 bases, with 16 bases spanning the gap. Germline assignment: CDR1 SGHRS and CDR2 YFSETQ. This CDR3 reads CASSKTPPSYEQFF. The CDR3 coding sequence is TGCGCCAGCAGCAAAACTCCACCAAGTTATGAGCAGTTCTTC.

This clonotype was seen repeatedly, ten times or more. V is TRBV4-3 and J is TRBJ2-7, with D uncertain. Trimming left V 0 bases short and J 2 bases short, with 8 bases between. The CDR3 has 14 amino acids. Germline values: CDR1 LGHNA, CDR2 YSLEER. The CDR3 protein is CASSQDMRAYEQYF. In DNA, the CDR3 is TGCGCCAGCAGCCAAGATATGAGAGCCTACGAGCAGTACTTC.

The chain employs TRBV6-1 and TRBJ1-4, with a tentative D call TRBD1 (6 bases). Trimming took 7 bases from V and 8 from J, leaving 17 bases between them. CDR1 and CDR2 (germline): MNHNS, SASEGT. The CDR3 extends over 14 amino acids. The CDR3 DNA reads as TGTGCCAGCACCCCTGGGGGGGCGAGCGAAAAACTGTTTTTT. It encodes CASTPGGASEKLFF.

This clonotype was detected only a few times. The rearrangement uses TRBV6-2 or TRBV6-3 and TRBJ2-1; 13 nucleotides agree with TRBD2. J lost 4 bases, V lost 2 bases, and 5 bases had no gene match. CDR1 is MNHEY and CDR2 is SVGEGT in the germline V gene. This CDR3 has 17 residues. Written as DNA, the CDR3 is TGTGCCAGCAGTTACAGTACTAGCGGGGGGGAATACAATGAGCAGTTCTTC. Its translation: CASSYSTSGGEYNEQFF.

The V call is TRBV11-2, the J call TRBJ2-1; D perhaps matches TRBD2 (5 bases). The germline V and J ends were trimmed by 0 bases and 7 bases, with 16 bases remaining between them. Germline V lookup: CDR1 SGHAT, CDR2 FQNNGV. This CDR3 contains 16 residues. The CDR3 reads CASSLDQVGSGNEQFF. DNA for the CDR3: TGTGCCAGCAGCTTAGATCAAGTAGGTTCGGGGAATGAGCAGTTCTTC.

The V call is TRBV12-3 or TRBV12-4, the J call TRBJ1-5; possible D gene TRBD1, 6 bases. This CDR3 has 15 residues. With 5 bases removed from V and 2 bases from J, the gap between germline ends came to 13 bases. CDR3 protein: CASSPTGLGNQPQHF. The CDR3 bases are TGTGCCAGCAGTCCCACAGGGTTGGGCAATCAGCCCCAGCATTTT.

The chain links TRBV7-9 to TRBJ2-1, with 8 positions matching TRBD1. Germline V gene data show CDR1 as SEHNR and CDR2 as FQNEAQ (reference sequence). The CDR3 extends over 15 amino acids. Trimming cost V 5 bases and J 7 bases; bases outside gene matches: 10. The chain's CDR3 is CASSQGQGAGNEQFF. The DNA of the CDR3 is TGTGCCAGCAGCCAGGGGCAGGGGGCTGGGAATGAGCAGTTCTTC.

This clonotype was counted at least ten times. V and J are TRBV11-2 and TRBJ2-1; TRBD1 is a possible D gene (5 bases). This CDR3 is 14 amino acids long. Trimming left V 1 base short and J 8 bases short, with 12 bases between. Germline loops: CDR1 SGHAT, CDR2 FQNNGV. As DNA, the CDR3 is TGTGCCAGCAGCTTAGGTTGGACATCGGATGAGCAGTTCTTC. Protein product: CASSLGWTSDEQFF.

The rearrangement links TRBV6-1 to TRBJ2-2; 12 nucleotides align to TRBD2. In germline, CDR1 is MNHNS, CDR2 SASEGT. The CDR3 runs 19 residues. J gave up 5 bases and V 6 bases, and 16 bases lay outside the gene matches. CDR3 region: CASSQWVRLAGEKTGELFF. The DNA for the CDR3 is TGTGCCAGCAGCCAATGGGTCCGACTAGCGGGAGAAAAAACCGGGGAGCTGTTTTTT.

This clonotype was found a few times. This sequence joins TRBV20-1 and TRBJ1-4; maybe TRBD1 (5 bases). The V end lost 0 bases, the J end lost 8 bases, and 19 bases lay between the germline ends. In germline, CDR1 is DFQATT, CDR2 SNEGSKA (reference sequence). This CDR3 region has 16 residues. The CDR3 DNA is TGCAGTGCTAGAGAGGGGCCGGAGGCCCGAGGCGAAAAACTGTTTTTT. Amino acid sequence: CSAREGPEARGEKLFF.

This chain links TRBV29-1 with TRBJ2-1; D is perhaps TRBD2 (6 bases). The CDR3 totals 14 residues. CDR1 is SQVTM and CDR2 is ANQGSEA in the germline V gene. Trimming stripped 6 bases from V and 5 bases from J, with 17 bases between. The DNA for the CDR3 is TGCAGCGTATCTCCCGGGACTGCTAACAATGAGCAGTTCTTC. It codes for CSVSPGTANNEQFF.

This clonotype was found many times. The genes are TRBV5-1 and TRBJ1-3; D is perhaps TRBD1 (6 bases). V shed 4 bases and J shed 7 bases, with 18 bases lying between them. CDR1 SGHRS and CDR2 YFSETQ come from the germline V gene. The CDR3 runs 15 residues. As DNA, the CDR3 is TGCGCCAGCAGCCTCGTTATGGGTCAGGGGAACACCATATATTTT. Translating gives CASSLVMGQGNTIYF.

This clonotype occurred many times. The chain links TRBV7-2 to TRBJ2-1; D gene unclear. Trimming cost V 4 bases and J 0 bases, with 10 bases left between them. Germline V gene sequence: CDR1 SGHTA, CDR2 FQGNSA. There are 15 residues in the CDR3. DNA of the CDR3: TGTGCCAGCAGCTATAGACTGAGCTCCTACAATGAGCAGTTCTTC. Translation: CASSYRLSSYNEQFF.

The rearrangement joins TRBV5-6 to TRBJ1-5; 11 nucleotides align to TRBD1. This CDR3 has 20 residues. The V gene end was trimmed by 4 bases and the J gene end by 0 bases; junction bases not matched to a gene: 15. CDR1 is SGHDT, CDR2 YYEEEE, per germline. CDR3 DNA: TGTGCCAGCAGCGACGACTTTCCGGGACAGGGGGTAAATAGCAATCAGCCCCAGCATTTT. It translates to CASSDDFPGQGVNSNQPQHF.

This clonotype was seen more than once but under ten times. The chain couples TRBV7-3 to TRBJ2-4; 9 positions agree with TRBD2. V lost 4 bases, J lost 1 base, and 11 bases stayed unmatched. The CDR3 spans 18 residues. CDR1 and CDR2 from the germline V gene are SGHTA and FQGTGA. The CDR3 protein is CASSSGTSLDSAKNIQYF. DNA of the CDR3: TGTGCCAGCAGCTCCGGGACTAGCCTTGACTCTGCCAAAAACATTCAGTACTTC. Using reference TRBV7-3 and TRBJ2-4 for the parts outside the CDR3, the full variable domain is GAGVSQTPSNKVTEKGKYVELRCDPISGHTALYWYRQSLGQGPEFLIYFQGTGAADDSGLPNDRFFAVRPEGSVSTLKIQRTERGDSAVYLCASSSGTSLDSAKNIQYFGAGTRLSVL.

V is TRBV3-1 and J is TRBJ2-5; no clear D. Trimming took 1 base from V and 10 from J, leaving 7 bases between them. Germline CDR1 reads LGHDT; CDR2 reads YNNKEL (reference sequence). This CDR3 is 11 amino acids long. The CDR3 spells CASSQGRVQYF. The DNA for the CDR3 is TGTGCCAGCAGCCAAGGAAGAGTCCAGTACTTC.